One sample yielded the 23 T cell receptor beta chains listed below, sequenced in a study of blood T cells in healthy people across ages (dated by TCRdb to the mid-2010s). Libraries were constructed by 5' RACE. Sequencing took place on an Illumina HiSeq 2500. A second roughly 6 to 12 cycle PCR used a sample-barcoded 5' primer and a J-beta primer mix. TCRdb redid the processing of the public reads, applying fastp at Q25 and MiXCR, and retained in-frame beta chains. Records with the same CDR3 protein are collapsed into one entry carrying the most frequent genes and DNA. This sample comprises about 1.1 million distinct CDR3 sequences, 35% to 45% of them detected only once. The top ten hold 13% of the sample. The source material was blood. All receptors derive from a man aged 18 to 29 in good health.

The rearrangement uses TRBV4-2 and TRBJ2-1; D may match TRBD1 or TRBD2 (5 bases each). V gave up 2 bases and J gave up 2 bases, with 13 bases separating them. Germline V lookup: CDR1 LGHNA, CDR2 YNFKEQ. This CDR3 is 16 amino acids long. The CDR3 sequence is CASSQLGVSAYNEQFF. CDR3 DNA: TGTGCCAGCAGCCAACTGGGGGTGAGCGCCTACAATGAGCAGTTCTTC.

This clonotype was observed a handful of times. V gene TRBV12-5 combines with J gene TRBJ2-7, with 9 bases fitting TRBD1. Unmatched junction bases numbered 4, after V lost 3 bases and J lost 4 bases. Germline CDR1 reads LGHNT; CDR2 reads FRNRAP. This CDR3 spans 14 amino acids. CDR3 coding DNA: TGTGCTAGTGGTTTAGGGGGACAGGGATACGAGCAGTACTTC. This codes for CASGLGGQGYEQYF.

The genes are TRBV4-3 and TRBJ1-6; tentatively, D is TRBD1 (5 bases). Deletions cut 2 bases from V and 10 bases from J, with 12 bases between. Germline CDR1 and CDR2: LGHNA and YSLEER. The CDR3 is made up of 14 amino acids. CDR3 sequence: CASSQLQGGSPLHF. CDR3 nucleotide sequence: TGCGCCAGCAGCCAACTGCAGGGTGGGTCACCCCTCCACTTT.

This clonotype was recorded a few times. V usage is TRBV11-1 and J usage is TRBJ2-5; no definite D call. CDR3 length: 15 residues. Looked up from germline, CDR1 is SGHAT and CDR2 is FQDESV (reference sequence). Trimming took off 1 base at V and 0 bases at J, with 9 bases between the two ends. As DNA, the CDR3 is TGTGCCAGCAGCTTAGTGTCGTCCGACCAAGAGACCCAGTACTTC. This codes for CASSLVSSDQETQYF.

This clonotype has a handful of counts. This chain joins TRBV20-1 and TRBJ1-1; no reliable D call. This CDR3 comprises 14 residues. Germline V gives CDR1 DFQATT, CDR2 SNEGSKA (reference sequence). V lost 5 bases, J lost 1 base, and 14 bases lay in between. The CDR3 reads CSAPPNPGNTEAFF. CDR3 nucleotide sequence: TGCAGTGCTCCCCCAAACCCGGGGAACACTGAAGCTTTCTTT.

The rearrangement uses TRBV6-6 and TRBJ2-5, with D perhaps TRBD1 or TRBD2 (5 bases each). V was pared by 5 bases and J by 11 bases, with 21 bases between. The CDR3 extends over 14 amino acids. Germline CDR1 MNHNY, CDR2 SVGAGI (reference sequence). CDR3 in amino acids: CASSPWDPLSVQYF. Written as DNA, the CDR3 is TGTGCCAGCAGTCCGTGGGACCCTCTGTCGGTGCAGTACTTC.

This clonotype was observed a handful of times. The chain recombines TRBV29-1 with TRBJ2-5, with D unclear. Trimming took off 1 base at V and 1 base at J, with 10 bases between the two ends. This CDR3 spans 14 amino acids. Looked up from germline, CDR1 is SQVTM and CDR2 is ANQGSEA. CDR3 nucleotides: TGCAGCGTTGAAGGGACGAAGAGCCAAGAGACCCAGTACTTC. It encodes CSVEGTKSQETQYF.

The rearrangement links TRBV20-1 to TRBJ2-2; 8 positions agree with TRBD1. CDR3 size: 15 residues. Germline CDR1 is DFQATT and CDR2 is SNEGSKA (reference sequence). The V gene end was trimmed by 3 bases and the J gene end by 4 bases; junction bases not matched to a gene: 7. The CDR3, as DNA: TGCAGTGCTAGCGGGTCAGGGGGCTTCACCGGGGAGCTGTTTTTT. Amino acids: CSASGSGGFTGELFF.

The rearrangement uses TRBV27 and TRBJ1-1; TRBD1 agrees at 9 bases. This CDR3 region has 14 residues. V shed 3 bases and J 8 bases; nucleotides not matched to a gene: 7. The V gene's germline CDR1 is MNHEY and CDR2 SMNVEV (reference sequence). The CDR3 here is CASSLGTGGREAFF. Written as DNA, the CDR3 is TGTGCCAGCAGTTTGGGTACAGGGGGCAGGGAAGCTTTCTTT.

This sequence joins TRBV6-5 and TRBJ1-1; TRBD1 matches at 11 bases. CDR3 length: 15 residues. Germline lookup yields CDR1 MNHEY and CDR2 SVGAGI. Unmatched junction bases numbered 6, after V lost 5 bases and J lost 4 bases. The CDR3, as DNA: TGTGCCAGCAGTCTACGGGACAGGGGGATCACTGAAGCTTTCTTT. The encoded protein is CASSLRDRGITEAFF.

As to this clonotype: A much larger clone sits a single nucleotide away, making a read error possible. V gene TRBV10-3 combines with J gene TRBJ1-2; 8 bases agree with TRBD1. There are 14 residues in the CDR3. The J segment lost 2 bases and the V segment lost 6 bases, leaving 5 bases of the junction unmatched. The germline gives CDR1 ENHRY, CDR2 SYGVKD. The CDR3 DNA reads TGTGCCATCAGGGAGGACAGGGAAAACTATGGCTACACCTTC. Its translation: CAIREDRENYGYTF.

CDR3 sequence reads: CASSLGEGVEKLFF. CDR3 sequence (DNA): TGCGCCAGCAGCTTAGGGGAGGGAGTTGAAAAACTGTTTTTT. The chain uses TRBV5-1 and TRBJ1-4; possible D gene TRBD1, 5 bases. Trimming stripped 2 bases from V and 7 bases from J, with 12 bases between. The CDR3 length is 14 residues. In germline, CDR1 is SGHRS, CDR2 YFSETQ.

The chain has TRBV6-2 or TRBV6-3 and TRBJ2-5; 8 bases align to TRBD1. With 6 bases clipped from V and 7 bases from J, the junction kept 10 bases outside the gene matches. The CDR3 has 14 amino acids. Per germline, CDR1 MNHEY and CDR2 SVGEGT. CDR3: CASRLRDRSLTQYF. The DNA of the CDR3 is TGTGCCAGCAGGCTCCGGGACAGGTCCTTGACCCAGTACTTC.

The V call is TRBV12-3 or TRBV12-4, the J call TRBJ1-2; a possible D gene is TRBD1 (5 bases). V gave up 1 base and J gave up 5 bases, with 23 bases separating them. CDR3 size: 18 residues. This CDR3 is CASSLGSRGAGKRYGYTF. In DNA form, the CDR3 reads TGTGCCAGCAGTTTAGGTTCACGAGGTGCAGGGAAACGGTATGGCTACACCTTC.

This chain connects TRBV12-3 or TRBV12-4 to TRBJ1-1; TRBD1 might be the D (5 bases). The V and J ends lost 4 bases and 8 bases respectively, with 14 bases between them. The CDR3 sequence is 13 residues long. Here the CDR3 DNA reads TGTGCCAGCAGTTCACCTGGTGGGGCCGAAGCTTTCTTT. This sequence encodes CASSSPGGAEAFF.

In its sample, this clonotype was seen a few times. The rearrangement uses TRBV2 and TRBJ2-7; D gene unclear. The CDR3 length is 15 residues. Germline-derived CDR1 and CDR2 are SNHLY and FYNNEI. V lost 0 bases, J lost 2 bases, and 11 bases lay in between. CDR3 in DNA: TGTGCCAGCAGTGAAGCTAGGCCCCCTACCTACGAGCAGTACTTC. It codes for CASSEARPPTYEQYF.

CDR3 residues: CASSLGVSYNSPLHF. CDR3 nucleotide sequence: TGTGCCAGCAGCTTGGGAGTCTCCTATAATTCACCCCTCCACTTT. The rearrangement links TRBV5-5 to TRBJ1-6; D remains unclear. V lost 0 bases to trimming and J lost 0 bases, with 4 bases between them. This CDR3 comprises 15 residues. Germline assignment: CDR1 SGHKS and CDR2 YYEKEE (reference sequence).

This clonotype was seen more than once but under ten times. The chain recombines TRBV29-1 with TRBJ1-1; D unclear. This CDR3 comprises 11 residues. V was shortened by 6 bases and J by 8 bases, with 13 bases between the two germline ends. CDR1 SQVTM and CDR2 ANQGSEA come from the germline V gene. In nucleotides, the CDR3 is TGCAGCGTCTCGGAGACTGGGGAAGCTTTCTTT. It codes for CSVSETGEAFF. The variable domain in full, with the rest retrieved from reference TRBV29-1 and TRBJ1-1, is SAVISQKPSRDICQRGTSLTIQCQVDSQVTMMFWYRQQPGQSLTLIATANQGSEATYESGFVIDKFPISRPNLTFSTLTVSNMSPEDSSIYLCSVSETGEAFFGQGTRLTVV.

This clonotype was observed a few times. The chain carries TRBV12-3 or TRBV12-4 and TRBJ2-1; 7 bases are a match to TRBD1. J lost 5 bases, V lost 5 bases, and 12 bases had no gene match. The CDR3 contains 16 residues. As DNA, the CDR3 is TGTGCCAGCAGTCCCACCAACAGGGGAAGGAACAATGAGCAGTTCTTC. Its translation: CASSPTNRGRNNEQFF.

The rearrangement joins TRBV9 to TRBJ2-1; D gene uncertain. This CDR3 is built from 17 residues. Germline V gene sequence: CDR1 SGDLS, CDR2 YYNGEE. V lost 0 bases and J 2 bases, leaving 15 bases between the germline ends. Here the CDR3 DNA reads TGTGCCAGCAGCGTAGGAGTTGACCTGCCCCCCTACAATGAGCAGTTCTTC. It yields the protein CASSVGVDLPPYNEQFF.

There are many counts of this clonotype. V usage is TRBV18 and J usage is TRBJ2-3; D not resolved. Germline loops: CDR1 KGHSH, CDR2 LQKENI. CDR3 length equals 13 residues. Trimming pared 8 bases from V and 4 bases from J, leaving 13 bases between. CDR3 nucleotide sequence: TGTGCCAGCAGCCCGTCTAACGCAGATACGCAGTATTTT. Translation gives CASSPSNADTQYF.

This clonotype was seen a few times. The rearrangement joins TRBV20-1 to TRBJ1-5, with TRBD1 matching 7 bases. Germline V gene sequence: CDR1 DFQATT, CDR2 SNEGSKA (reference sequence). Germline trimming cut 5 bases from V and 4 bases from J; bases unmatched to any gene: 8. The CDR3 spans 14 residues. CDR3 amino acids: CSASPGQINQPQHF. DNA of the CDR3: TGCAGTGCTTCTCCGGGACAGATAAATCAGCCCCAGCATTTT.

This sequence joins TRBV28 and TRBJ1-4; D is ambiguous. CDR1 is MDHEN, CDR2 SYDVKM, per germline. V lost 8 bases, J lost 10 bases, and 17 bases lay in between. The CDR3 consists of 13 residues. The CDR3 sequence: CASPAGKPGKLFF. The CDR3 DNA follows: TGTGCCAGCCCCGCAGGAAAACCGGGAAAACTGTTTTTT.